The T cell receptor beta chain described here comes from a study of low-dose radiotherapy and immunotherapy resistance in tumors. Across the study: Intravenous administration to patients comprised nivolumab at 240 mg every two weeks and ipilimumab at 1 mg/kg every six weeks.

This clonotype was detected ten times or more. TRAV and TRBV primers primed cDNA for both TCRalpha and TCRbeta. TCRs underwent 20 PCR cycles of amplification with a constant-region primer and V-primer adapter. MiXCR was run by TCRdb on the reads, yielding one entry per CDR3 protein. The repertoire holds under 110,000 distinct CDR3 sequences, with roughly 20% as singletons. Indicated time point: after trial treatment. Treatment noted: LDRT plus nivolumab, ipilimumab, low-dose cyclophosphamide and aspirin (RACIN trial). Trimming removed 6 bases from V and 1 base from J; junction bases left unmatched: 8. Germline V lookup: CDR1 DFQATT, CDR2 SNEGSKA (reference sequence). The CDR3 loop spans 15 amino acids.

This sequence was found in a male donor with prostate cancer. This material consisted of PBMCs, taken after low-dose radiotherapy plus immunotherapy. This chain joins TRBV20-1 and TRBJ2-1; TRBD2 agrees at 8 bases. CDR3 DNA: TGCAGTGCCCACATCCCGGGGGGGTCCTACAATGAGCAGTTCTTC. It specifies CSAHIPGGSYNEQFF.